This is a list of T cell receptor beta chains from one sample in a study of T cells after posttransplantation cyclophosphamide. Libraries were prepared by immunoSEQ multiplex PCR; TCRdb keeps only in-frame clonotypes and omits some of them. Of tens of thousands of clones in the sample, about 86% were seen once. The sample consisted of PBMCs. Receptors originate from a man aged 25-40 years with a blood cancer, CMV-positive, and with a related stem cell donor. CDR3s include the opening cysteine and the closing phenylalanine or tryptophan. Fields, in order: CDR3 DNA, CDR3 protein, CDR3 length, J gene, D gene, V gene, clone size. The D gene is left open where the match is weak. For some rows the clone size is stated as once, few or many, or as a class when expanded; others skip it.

DNA: TGTGCCAGCAGCAACAACCCCGTGGGTTTGAGCGGTCGAGATACCTACGAGCAGTACTTC
CDR3: CASSNNPVGLSGRDTYEQYF
length: 20
J: TRBJ2-7
D: .
V: TRBV21-1
size: .

DNA: TGTGCCAGTAGAAGCAAAGGGGGCGGCATGAACACTGAAGCTTTCTTT
CDR3: CASRSKGGGMNTEAFF
length: 16
J: TRBJ1-1
D: TRBD1
V: TRBV19
size: .

DNA: TGTGCCAGCAGTTACGGCCAGGGTGGCTACACCTTC
CDR3: CASSYGQGGYTF
length: 12
J: TRBJ1-2
D: .
V: TRBV6-5
size: few

DNA: TGCAGCGTAAAGACAGGGGATCGCACTGAAGCTTTCTTT
CDR3: CSVKTGDRTEAFF
length: 13
J: TRBJ1-1
D: TRBD1
V: TRBV29-1
size: .

DNA: TGTGCCAGCAGCTTATCGAACAGGGGGTTAGAGCAGTTCTTC
CDR3: CASSLSNRGLEQFF
length: 14
J: TRBJ2-1
D: TRBD1
V: TRBV7-2
size: .

DNA: TGTGCCAGCAGCACCGGGACTAGCGGGAGAAATACGCAGTATTTT
CDR3: CASSTGTSGRNTQYF
length: 15
J: TRBJ2-3
D: TRBD2
V: TRBV5-4
size: .

DNA: TGCGCCAGCAGCCAATGGGACTCCGATACGCAGTATTTT
CDR3: CASSQWDSDTQYF
length: 13
J: TRBJ2-3
D: .
V: TRBV4-3
size: .

DNA: TGCGCCAGCAGCCAAGGTCTATCACCCCTCCACTTT
CDR3: CASSQGLSPLHF
length: 12
J: TRBJ1-6
D: .
V: TRBV4-1
size: .

DNA: TGTGCCAGCTCGGCTCGACTAGCGGGGCGTGGTGAGCAGTTCTTC
CDR3: CASSARLAGRGEQFF
length: 15
J: TRBJ2-1
D: TRBD2
V: TRBV18
size: .

DNA: TGTGCCAGCAGTGCTCTCGGTAGCGGGAGAGAAGATACGCAGTATTTT
CDR3: CASSALGSGREDTQYF
length: 16
J: TRBJ2-3
D: TRBD2
V: TRBV2
size: .

DNA: TGTGCCAGCAGCTTAGGCCTAAACGATGCTGAAGCTTTCTTT
CDR3: CASSLGLNDAEAFF
length: 14
J: TRBJ1-1
D: .
V: TRBV13
size: .

DNA: TGCGCCAGCAGCCTATTGACAGGGGAGGGCACTGAAGCTTTCTTT
CDR3: CASSLLTGEGTEAFF
length: 15
J: TRBJ1-1
D: TRBD1
V: TRBV4-3
size: .

DNA: TGTGCCAGCAGCGTAGCGGCTAGCGGGAGTAGGGATTCGTTCTTC
CDR3: CASSVAASGSRDSFF
length: 15
J: TRBJ2-1
D: TRBD2
V: TRBV9
size: .

DNA: TGTGCCAGCAGACGACAGTACAGTAGGGACACTGAAGCTTTCTTT
CDR3: CASRRQYSRDTEAFF
length: 15
J: TRBJ1-1
D: .
V: TRBV6-5
size: few

DNA: TGTGCCAGCAGCTTAGGGACTAGCGGGAGATGGGGAGAGACCCAGTACTTC
CDR3: CASSLGTSGRWGETQYF
length: 17
J: TRBJ2-5
D: TRBD2
V: TRBV7-3
size: .

DNA: TGTGCCAGTAGTATGAGGGGGGGCCGGGTCAATCAGCCCCAGCATTTT
CDR3: CASSMRGGRVNQPQHF
length: 16
J: TRBJ1-5
D: .
V: TRBV19
size: .

DNA: TGTGCCAGCAGTGTCCGCGGGAGGGGACCGGGGAACTCCTACAATGAGCAGTTCTTC
CDR3: CASSVRGRGPGNSYNEQFF
length: 19
J: TRBJ2-1
D: TRBD2
V: TRBV6-1
size: .

DNA: TGTGCCAGCAGCGATAACGAGAGACAGGGGAGCTACGAGCAGTACTTC
CDR3: CASSDNERQGSYEQYF
length: 16
J: TRBJ2-7
D: TRBD1
V: TRBV11-2
size: .

DNA: TGTGCCAGCAGCACAGGGACTAGCGGGTTCTACGAGCAGTACTTC
CDR3: CASSTGTSGFYEQYF
length: 15
J: TRBJ2-7
D: TRBD2
V: TRBV11-1
size: .

DNA: TGTGCCTCCCCAGCGGGAGATCGAGGAGAGACCCAGTACTTC
CDR3: CASPAGDRGETQYF
length: 14
J: TRBJ2-5
D: TRBD2
V: TRBV27
size: .

DNA: TGTGCCAGCAGCTTACAGGGCACAGATACGCAGTATTTT
CDR3: CASSLQGTDTQYF
length: 13
J: TRBJ2-3
D: .
V: TRBV9
size: once

DNA: TGTGCCAGCTCACCACCCTCGGCCAGGGGCAATCAGCCCCAGCATTTT
CDR3: CASSPPSARGNQPQHF
length: 16
J: TRBJ1-5
D: .
V: TRBV18
size: .

DNA: TGTGCCAGTAGGGACGACAGGGAGGTCAACACTGAAGCTTTCTTT
CDR3: CASRDDREVNTEAFF
length: 15
J: TRBJ1-1
D: TRBD1
V: TRBV19
size: .

DNA: TGTGCCACCAGCAGAGCAGAACAGGGGGCCTACGAGCAGTACTTC
CDR3: CATSRAEQGAYEQYF
length: 15
J: TRBJ2-7
D: TRBD1
V: TRBV15
size: .

DNA: TGTGCCAGCAGAGAGAGCGGGAGGGGAAACGAGCAGTACTTC
CDR3: CASRESGRGNEQYF
length: 14
J: TRBJ2-7
D: TRBD2
V: TRBV6-6
size: .

DNA: TGTGCCAGCAGTTACCTAGCGGCTGCCTACGAGCAGTACTTC
CDR3: CASSYLAAAYEQYF
length: 14
J: TRBJ2-7
D: TRBD2
V: TRBV2
size: .

DNA: TGTGCCAGCAGCTTAGCTTCGGGCGGAGGAGTCGAGGGGGACACCATATATTTT
CDR3: CASSLASGGGVEGDTIYF
length: 18
J: TRBJ1-3
D: .
V: TRBV7-6
size: few

DNA: TGTGCCAGCAGTCCATCCGGGACAGGGCTAATAGGCGCGAACACCGGGGAGCTGTTTTTT
CDR3: CASSPSGTGLIGANTGELFF
length: 20
J: TRBJ2-2
D: TRBD1
V: TRBV28
size: .

DNA: TGCGCCAGCAGCCGGGACACCTCTAATTCACCCCTCCACTTT
CDR3: CASSRDTSNSPLHF
length: 14
J: TRBJ1-6
D: .
V: TRBV4-3
size: .

DNA: TGCGCCAGCAGCTTGGCAGGGTTCAGAGAAAAACTGTTTTTT
CDR3: CASSLAGFREKLFF
length: 14
J: TRBJ1-4
D: .
V: TRBV5-1
size: .

DNA: TGTGCCTGGGGCCGGGACAGGGTCTATGGCTACACCTTC
CDR3: CAWGRDRVYGYTF
length: 13
J: TRBJ1-2
D: TRBD1
V: TRBV30
size: .

DNA: TGTGCCAGCAGCTTAAACCAGTATCCCTACGAGCAGTACTTC
CDR3: CASSLNQYPYEQYF
length: 14
J: TRBJ2-7
D: .
V: TRBV7-3
size: .

DNA: TGTGCCAGCAGCTTTAACGGGGACATTTATGGCTACACCTTC
CDR3: CASSFNGDIYGYTF
length: 14
J: TRBJ1-2
D: .
V: TRBV5-6
size: .

DNA: TGTGCCAGCAGTTACTCTGCTAGCGGCACAGATACGCAGTATTTT
CDR3: CASSYSASGTDTQYF
length: 15
J: TRBJ2-3
D: .
V: TRBV6-5
size: .

DNA: TGTGCCAGCAGTGGAGTCCAGGGATACGAGCAGTACTTC
CDR3: CASSGVQGYEQYF
length: 13
J: TRBJ2-7
D: .
V: TRBV4-2
size: few

DNA: TGTGCCAGCAGTTTGTGGGACAGGGTTCACGAGCAGTACTTC
CDR3: CASSLWDRVHEQYF
length: 14
J: TRBJ2-7
D: TRBD1
V: TRBV28
size: .

DNA: TGTGCCAGCTCACCGCGCGGGAAAGAGACCCAGTACTTC
CDR3: CASSPRGKETQYF
length: 13
J: TRBJ2-5
D: .
V: TRBV18
size: .

DNA: TGCGCCACCCGGACGAGACAGGGAAGCATCCGGGGTGGAGATACGCAGTATTTT
CDR3: CATRTRQGSIRGGDTQYF
length: 18
J: TRBJ2-3
D: TRBD1
V: TRBV10-1
size: .